This T cell receptor beta chain was sequenced for a study of cytomegalovirus exposure and HLA in healthy donors. Germline V gives CDR1 MDHEN, CDR2 SYDVKM. CDR3 length: 14 residues. V was clipped by 6 bases and J by 1 base, with 12 bases between them. The PCR used 60 Vbeta and 13 Jbeta primers. Assay: immunoSEQ multiplex PCR; the TCRdb copy retains only in-frame clones and omits some. The data contain roughly 100,000 clones, 65% to 85% of them singletons. The sequenced material came from PBMCs. This clonotype was sampled from a man aged 18 to 29 in good health and CMV-seronegative. The chain couples TRBV28 to TRBJ1-1, with D maybe TRBD1 (6 bases). CDR3 nucleotides: TGTGCCAGCAGCCCGGGACAACCGAACACTGAAGCTTTCTTT. Its translation is CASSPGQPNTEAFF.